A selection of T cell receptor beta chains follows, all from one sample in a study of cytomegalovirus exposure and HLA in healthy donors. This table comes from immunoSEQ multiplex PCR, and its TCRdb copy is limited to in-frame clones, with some not included. Found here are 150,000 or so clones, just under 75% of them singletons; the top ten hold roughly 1.7%. The sequenced sample consisted of PBMCs. The source is a woman between 18 and 29 years old in good health and CMV-seronegative. Each CDR3 is given with its conserved first and last residue. A D gene is named only where the DNA matches it firmly. Clone sizes are given selectively: once, few, many, or a class where the clone is expanded.

abundance	d_gene	v_gene	j_gene	CDR3aa	CDR3nt
-	TRBD1	TRBV2	TRBJ1-4	CASRVPTGGREKLFF	TGTGCCAGCAGGGTCCCGACAGGGGGGCGAGAAAAACTGTTTTTT
-	-	TRBV12-5	TRBJ1-1	CASGLVRASRGGVTEAFF	TGTGCTAGTGGTTTGGTACGGGCAAGTAGGGGGGGTGTCACTGAAGCTTTCTTT
-	TRBD2	TRBV4-2	TRBJ2-7	CASSQDRTSAYEQYF	TGTGCCAGCAGCCAAGATAGGACTAGCGCGTACGAGCAGTACTTC
-	TRBD1	TRBV7-9	TRBJ1-3	CASSAGTGFGNTIYF	TGTGCCAGCAGCGCTGGGACAGGCTTTGGAAACACCATATATTTT
few	-	TRBV4-1	TRBJ2-2	CASSQPRLGTGELFF	TGCGCCAGCAGCCAACCCAGACTAGGGACCGGGGAGCTGTTTTTT
-	-	TRBV19	TRBJ1-2	CASSMGSGAYGYTF	TGTGCCAGTAGTATGGGCTCTGGGGCCTATGGCTACACCTTC
few	TRBD2	TRBV7-6	TRBJ2-2	CASSLGLAGGLTGELFF	TGTGCCAGCAGCTTGGGACTAGCGGGAGGGCTGACCGGGGAGCTGTTTTTT
few	TRBD2	TRBV6-6	TRBJ2-1	CASSPAGVNSEQFF	TGTGCCAGCAGTCCGGCGGGAGTCAATAGTGAGCAGTTCTTC
-	TRBD2	TRBV9	TRBJ2-3	CASSVPLAGGPDTQYF	TGTGCCAGCAGCGTGCCCCTAGCGGGGGGGCCCGATACGCAGTATTTT
-	TRBD1	TRBV7-2	TRBJ1-1	CASSLEGANTEAFF	TGTGCCAGCAGCTTAGAGGGGGCGAACACTGAAGCTTTCTTT
-	-	TRBV7-3	TRBJ1-1	CASSLYGHSNTEAFF	TGTGCCAGCAGCCTCTATGGACACTCGAACACTGAAGCTTTCTTT
-	-	TRBV18	TRBJ1-1	CASSLTWSTEAFF	TGTGCCAGCTCTCTCACTTGGAGCACTGAAGCTTTCTTT
few	-	TRBV19	TRBJ1-5	CASSIGGRGNQPQHF	TGTGCCAGTAGTATAGGAGGGAGGGGCAATCAGCCCCAGCATTTT
few	-	TRBV7-2	TRBJ2-5	CASSPVRQRETQYF	TGTGCCAGCAGCCCCGTCCGACAGAGAGAGACCCAGTACTTC
-	TRBD2	TRBV5-5	TRBJ2-3	CASSLREGVADTQYF	TGTGCCAGCAGCTTGAGGGAGGGAGTTGCAGATACGCAGTATTTT
-	-	TRBV7-3	TRBJ2-2	CASSPGLDTGELFF	TGTGCCAGCAGCCCGGGACTTGATACCGGGGAGCTGTTTTTT
-	-	TRBV6-5	TRBJ1-2	CASRVAGNYGYTF	TGTGCCAGCAGGGTTGCGGGGAACTATGGCTACACCTTC
-	TRBD1	TRBV2	TRBJ2-6	CASSEDRAGANVLTF	TGTGCCAGCAGTGAGGACAGGGCCGGGGCCAACGTCCTGACTTTC
-	-	TRBV6-1	TRBJ1-6	CASSEAFLEALHF	TGTGCCAGCAGTGAAGCCTTCCTCGAGGCCCTCCACTTT
-	-	TRBV9	TRBJ1-4	CASSVAGGPANEKLFF	TGTGCCAGCAGCGTGGCGGGGGGGCCAGCTAATGAAAAACTGTTTTTT
-	-	TRBV28	TRBJ2-3	CASSLGGFGPGADTQYF	TGTGCCAGCAGTTTAGGGGGGTTTGGGCCGGGGGCAGATACGCAGTATTTT
once	TRBD2	TRBV9	TRBJ2-3	CASSVGASGGGTDTQYF	TGTGCCAGCAGCGTAGGGGCTAGCGGGGGTGGGACAGATACGCAGTATTTT
few	TRBD1	TRBV7-9	TRBJ1-5	CASSPPRTGVQPQHF	TGTGCCAGCAGCCCTCCCCGGACAGGTGTCCAGCCCCAGCATTTT
-	TRBD1	TRBV18	TRBJ1-5	CASSPPGQGDQPQHF	TGTGCCAGCTCACCACCAGGCCAGGGGGATCAGCCCCAGCATTTT
once	TRBD2	TRBV5-1	TRBJ2-2	CASSFLAGDTGELFF	TGCGCCAGCAGCTTTTTAGCGGGAGACACCGGGGAGCTGTTTTTT
-	-	TRBV7-9	TRBJ2-5	CASTPGHKETQYF	TGTGCCAGCACCCCTGGACATAAGGAGACCCAGTACTTC
-	-	TRBV6-1	TRBJ1-5	CASTEGDGNQPQHF	TGTGCCAGCACGGAGGGAGATGGCAATCAGCCCCAGCATTTT
-	-	TRBV4-1	TRBJ1-1	CASSQGGRVVGTEAFF	TGCGCCAGCAGCCAAGGAGGCAGGGTGGTAGGCACTGAAGCTTTCTTT
-	TRBD2	TRBV10-3	TRBJ2-3	CAISESGRASTDTQYF	TGTGCCATCAGTGAGTCGGGGAGGGCTAGCACAGATACGCAGTATTTT
-	TRBD1	TRBV2	TRBJ2-7	CASGGDRGLLSYEQYF	TGTGCCAGCGGGGGGGACAGGGGCCTCTTATCCTACGAGCAGTACTTC
-	TRBD2	TRBV9	TRBJ2-1	CASSPRSGTSGGNEQFF	TGTGCCAGCAGCCCCCGTTCCGGGACTAGCGGGGGAAATGAGCAGTTCTTC
-	-	TRBV4-3	TRBJ1-3	CASSQDRQLGNTIYF	TGCGCCAGCAGCCAAGACCGACAGTTGGGAAACACCATATATTTT
few	TRBD2	TRBV18	TRBJ2-1	CASSRALAGAYNEQFF	TGTGCCAGCTCCAGGGCATTAGCGGGGGCCTACAATGAGCAGTTCTTC
-	-	TRBV19	TRBJ1-2	CASSMGRSYGYTF	TGTGCCAGTAGTATGGGGAGAAGCTATGGCTACACCTTC
-	-	TRBV19	TRBJ1-6	CASSPQQGNLYF	TGTGCCAGTAGCCCCCAGCAGGGCAACCTCTACTTT
-	-	TRBV4-3	TRBJ1-6	CASSQGTGYNSPLHF	TGCGCCAGCAGCCAAGGAACAGGGTATAATTCACCCCTCCACTTT
-	TRBD1	TRBV5-6	TRBJ2-3	CASSFWTGTASTDTQYF	TGTGCCAGCAGCTTTTGGACGGGGACAGCTAGCACAGATACGCAGTATTTT
-	-	TRBV4-2	TRBJ2-2	CASSQNIQGFSTGELFF	TGTGCCAGCAGCCAGAATATTCAGGGGTTCAGCACCGGGGAGCTGTTTTTT
-	-	TRBV5-4	TRBJ1-2	CASSVTRDNYGYTF	TGTGCCAGCAGCGTAACACGGGATAACTATGGCTACACCTTC
-	TRBD1	TRBV19	TRBJ2-1	CASTADRNEQFF	TGTGCCAGTACCGCGGACAGGAATGAGCAGTTCTTC
-	-	TRBV6-6	TRBJ1-1	CASREGGTEAFF	TGTGCCAGCAGAGAAGGCGGGACTGAAGCTTTCTTT
-	TRBD1	TRBV7-2	TRBJ1-1	CASSPGQGWTEAFF	TGCGCCAGCAGCCCTGGACAGGGTTGGACTGAAGCTTTCTTT
-	-	TRBV15	TRBJ2-4	CATSRGGLAKNIQYF	TGTGCCACCAGCAGAGGTGGGCTAGCCAAAAACATTCAGTACTTC
-	TRBD1	TRBV7-9	TRBJ1-1	CASSFSRTGTEAFF	TGTGCCAGCAGCTTCTCCAGGACAGGGACTGAAGCTTTCTTT
-	TRBD1	TRBV27	TRBJ1-1	CASSKQGLGLTEAFF	TGTGCCAGCAGTAAACAGGGGCTTGGACTCACTGAAGCTTTCTTT
-	-	TRBV10-3	TRBJ1-4	CAISESGADEKLFF	TGTGCCATCAGTGAGTCGGGGGCGGATGAAAAACTGTTTTTT
-	TRBD1	TRBV5-1	TRBJ1-3	CASSWGQGIFSGNTIYF	TGCGCCAGCAGCTGGGGACAGGGGATTTTCTCTGGAAACACCATATATTTT
-	-	TRBV10-1	TRBJ1-1	CASSESTGNTEAFF	TGCGCCAGCAGTGAGTCGACAGGGAACACTGAAGCTTTCTTT
few	TRBD2	TRBV11-2	TRBJ2-5	CASRNSGRAEETQYF	TGTGCCAGCAGGAATAGCGGGAGGGCCGAGGAGACCCAGTACTTC
once	TRBD2	TRBV11-3	TRBJ2-7	CASSPGGTSSYEQYF	TGTGCCAGCAGCCCGGGGGGGACGAGCTCCTACGAGCAGTACTTC
-	TRBD1	TRBV29-1	TRBJ1-2	CSVENLGRGANYGYTF	TGCAGCGTTGAGAATCTGGGCAGGGGGGCTAACTATGGCTACACCTTC
once	-	TRBV19	TRBJ1-1	CASSARTVRNTEAFF	TGTGCCAGTAGTGCCCGGACAGTCAGGAACACTGAAGCTTTCTTT
-	TRBD2	TRBV30	TRBJ2-7	CAWGRLAGSYEQYF	TGTGCCTGGGGCAGACTAGCGGGTTCCTACGAGCAGTACTTC
few	-	TRBV6-6	TRBJ1-4	CASAGGNEKLFF	TGTGCCAGCGCGGGCGGTAATGAAAAACTGTTTTTT
once	TRBD1	TRBV5-1	TRBJ1-4	CASSPTGATNEKLFF	TGCGCCAGCAGCCCTACAGGGGCAACTAATGAAAAACTGTTTTTT
-	TRBD1	TRBV10-3	TRBJ1-6	CAIRRQGLNSPLHF	TGTGCCATCCGCCGACAGGGTCTAAATTCACCCCTCCACTTT
-	-	TRBV6-5	TRBJ2-3	CASSIGQGPDTQYF	TGTGCCAGCAGTATCGGCCAGGGCCCAGATACGCAGTATTTT
-	TRBD2	TRBV7-2	TRBJ2-3	CASSLGPGGDTQYF	TGTGCCAGCAGCTTAGGTCCGGGGGGGGATACGCAGTATTTT
-	TRBD2	TRBV28	TRBJ2-7	CASSFSTAGGTYEQYF	TGTGCCAGCAGTTTCTCGACAGCGGGGGGAACCTACGAGCAGTACTTC
-	TRBD1	TRBV5-8	TRBJ1-1	CASSVDRGRIAEAFF	TGTGCCAGCAGCGTAGACAGGGGGCGCATTGCTGAAGCTTTCTTT